The present TCR beta chain was sequenced within a study of PD-L1 blockade in urothelial cancer (dated by TCRdb to 2017 to 2019). Study-level background: All patients started therapy around 2014 and received atezolizumab 1,200 mg intravenously every 3 weeks. Durable clinical benefit was defined as a progression-free survival longer than 6 months, and TCR features were additionally tested against progression-free survival and overall survival. Some 30 patients had pretreatment blood TCR-seq, about 25 had at least one posttreatment blood collection, and about 25 had tumor TCR-seq. Blood samples were analyzed at two time points: 3 weeks after treatment start (second dose) and 6 weeks after treatment start. Blood samples gave a median of around 140,000 T cells and approximately 85,000 unique TCRs, with a median clonality of roughly 0.08. Patients had an ECOG performance status of 0 or 1 and had received between 0 and 3 prior chemotherapy regimens. Durable clinical benefit was achieved by nine patients but not by the remaining 20. In the same patients, whole exome sequencing and RNA sequencing of pretreatment tumors were performed in addition to TCR sequencing. About 90% of the roughly 29 patients were males with bladder-origin urothelial cancer, and about 65% of the 29 reported a prior smoking history. The study was an exploratory multi-omic analysis of somatic, immune and clinical correlates of response to PD-L1 blockade with atezolizumab in urothelial cancer. Pretreatment tumor samples and matched peripheral blood, collected serially before and after atezolizumab treatment, underwent TCR sequencing. Findings and caveats that apply to the study as a whole: Small sample size (n ≈ 29) and many exploratory analyses mean the results are intended to be hypothesis-generating. A pretreatment peripheral blood TCR clonality below the median was linked to improved progression-free and overall survival. Among patients with durable benefit, tumor-associated TCR clones showed greater expansion in peripheral blood 3 weeks after treatment started (n ≈ 23, p = 0.022).

Each PCR received spiked-in synthetic TCR analog templates so that absolute template abundance could be estimated from read counts. TCRbeta CDR3 regions were amplified from genomic DNA with bias-controlled V and J gene primers using the immunoSEQ assay. Sequencing of rearranged TCRbeta segments was done at approximately 20X coverage. Turning to the authors' computational methods: Sequencing errors were corrected by clustering and CDR3s were annotated against IMGT to assign V, D and J genes. Downstream analyses used only productive TCRbeta rearrangements and left out out-of-frame or stop-codon sequences. To compute clonality, Shannon entropy was normalized by the log of the number of unique productive sequences and then subtracted from one. Clones differing between time points or between blood and tumor were identified by Fisher's exact test with Benjamini-Hochberg correction at adjusted p below 0.01. TCRdb holds this immuneACCESS table with in-frame rearrangements only. Some clones are missing; in checked studies, unresolved V genes explain under half, and the rest has no known cause. D and trimming were read from the DNA, whereas the V and J calls and clone size are those reported in that table. This sample lists about 120,000 clones; roughly 90% were detected once. The ten biggest clones cover over 1.5% of the sample.

Regarding this clone: What antigen it recognizes has not been identified. The record has no base qualities; no much larger clone is one base away.

Reading the label with the study, this specimen's time point is: peripheral blood 6 weeks after treatment start. The cohort included 25 to 35 patients with locally advanced or metastatic urothelial carcinoma who were treated at Memorial Sloan Kettering on a trial protocol. Peripheral blood mononuclear cells were collected pretreatment and during treatment, at between 1 and 8 total time points per patient. The Qiagen DNeasy Blood extraction kit was used to purify genomic DNA from total PBMCs and tumor samples. PBMCs were collected pretreatment and during treatment, and were isolated and stored as previously described. The CDR3, from cysteine to phenylalanine, totals 15 residues. The sequence is cut down to CDR3 DNA, 45 bases in frame from base 1. Via the germline V gene, CDR1 is LGHNT and CDR2 FRNRAP. V ends up 5 bases short and J 5 bases short, with an unmatched junction base count of 8.

The sequence links TRBV12-5 to TRBJ1-5, with 8 junctional bases fitting TRBD1. The sequencing here drew on PBMCs, taken around atezolizumab (anti-PD-L1) treatment. This sequence was found in a man between 60 and 70 years old with urothelial cancer. The nucleotide sequence reads TGTGCTAGTGGTCCGGGACAGGTAGGGGATCAGCCCCAGCATTTT. Its amino acids are CASGPGQVGDQPQHF.